This entry lists 27 T cell receptor beta chains sequenced from one sample in a study of shared clonotypes between healthy human individuals. TCRdb's copy holds only in-frame clones and misses some; the assay was immunoSEQ multiplex PCR. The repertoire consists of fewer than 200,000 clones, with around 63% occurring once and the leading ten covering about 10%. Sequenced sample: memory CD4+ T cells sorted from blood. Specified subset: CD45RA-negative fraction. These receptors were collected from a man under 40 in good health.

V usage is TRBV28 and J usage is TRBJ1-1; D ambiguous. This CDR3 comprises 12 residues. V gave up 7 bases and J gave up 4 bases, with 10 bases separating them. CDR1 is MDHEN, CDR2 SYDVKM, per germline. For the CDR3, the DNA is TGTGCCAGCATGGGTCCGGTCACTGAAGCTTTCTTT. Residues: CASMGPVTEAFF. Combining the CDR3 with reference TRBV28 and TRBJ1-1 gives the whole variable domain DVKVTQSSRYLVKRTGEKVFLECVQDMDHENMFWYRQDPGLGLRLIYFSYDVKMKEKGDIPEGYSVSREKKERFSLILESASTNQTSMYLCASMGPVTEAFFGQGTRLTVV.

The rearrangement joins TRBV5-6 to TRBJ1-3; maybe TRBD1 (5 bases). The V gene lost 4 bases and the J gene lost 0 bases, with 20 bases spanning the gap. Per germline, CDR1 SGHDT and CDR2 YYEEEE. CDR3 length: 18 residues. The chain's CDR3 is CASSPNQGIGTSGNTIYF. The CDR3 nucleotides are TGTGCCAGCAGCCCAAATCAGGGAATTGGGACCTCTGGAAACACCATATATTTT.

The chain carries TRBV10-2 and TRBJ2-1, with TRBD1 matching over 7 bases. The CDR3 runs to 15 residues. V lost 4 bases to trimming and J lost 3 bases; unmatched junction nucleotides: 6. CDR1 and CDR2 (germline): WSHSY, SAAADI. CDR3 protein: CASSGGTASYNEQFF. CDR3 nucleotide sequence: TGCGCCAGCAGTGGGGGGACAGCGAGCTACAATGAGCAGTTCTTC.

The CDR3 here is CASSTPGTSGRAGNEQFF. The DNA of the CDR3 is TGTGCCAGCAGTACCCCCGGGACTAGCGGGAGGGCCGGCAATGAGCAGTTCTTC. The V and J genes are TRBV2 and TRBJ2-1, with TRBD2 identical over 16 bases. The CDR3 has 18 amino acids. The V gene's germline CDR1 is SNHLY and CDR2 FYNNEI. J gave up 6 bases and V 5 bases, and 10 bases lay outside the gene matches.

The CDR3 loop reads CASSEGLVSYEQYF. In nucleotides, the CDR3 is TGCGCCAGCAGTGAGGGACTAGTTTCCTACGAGCAGTACTTC. The J gene is TRBJ2-7, the V gene TRBV10-2; 7 nucleotides agree with TRBD2. Per germline, CDR1 WSHSY and CDR2 SAAADI. V shed 2 bases, J shed 1 base, and the junction held 2 bases outside the gene matches. CDR3 length equals 14 residues.

This clone has just one count. The chain couples TRBV6-1 to TRBJ1-1; D is perhaps TRBD1 (6 bases). The CDR3 is made up of 15 amino acids. Trimming removed 5 bases at V and 0 bases at J, with 13 bases between. Germline CDR1 reads MNHNS; CDR2 reads SASEGT. CDR3 sequence reads: CASSIQGFMNTEAFF. CDR3 sequence (DNA): TGTGCCAGCAGTATTCAGGGGTTCATGAACACTGAAGCTTTCTTT.

V usage is TRBV15 and J usage is TRBJ2-7; TRBD1 aligns across 9 bases. Per germline, CDR1 LNHNV and CDR2 YYDKDF (reference sequence). J was trimmed by 4 bases and V by 0 bases; bases with no gene match: 7. This CDR3 spans 16 amino acids. CDR3 nucleotide sequence: TGTGCCACCAGCAGAGAAAGGGACAGGGCCGGGTACGAGCAGTACTTC. Its translation: CATSRERDRAGYEQYF.

There are a few counts of this clone. The V and J genes are TRBV10-1 and TRBJ2-4; 8 positions agree with TRBD1. The CDR3 covers 15 residues. CDR1 WNHNN and CDR2 SYGVQD come from the germline V gene (reference sequence). V dropped 2 bases and J dropped 2; count of bases not matched to a gene: 2. DNA for the CDR3: TGCGCCAGCAGTGAGCAGGGGGCGTCCAAAAACATTCAGTACTTC. Amino acids: CASSEQGASKNIQYF.

The rearrangement uses TRBV7-9 and TRBJ1-3, with a tentative D call TRBD1 (6 bases). The CDR3 is 14 residues long. The germline V gene has CDR1 SEHNR and CDR2 FQNEAQ (reference sequence). V was trimmed by 1 base and J by 3 bases, leaving 7 bases between them. The CDR3 region is CASSLGTDGNTIYF. The CDR3 DNA follows: TGTGCCAGCAGCTTAGGGACAGATGGAAACACCATATATTTT. The full variable domain, in which reference TRBV7-9 and TRBJ1-3 provide the parts outside the CDR3, is DTGVSQNPRHKITKRGQNVTFRCDPISEHNRLYWYRQTLGQGPEFLTYFQNEAQLEKSRLLSDRFSAERPKGSFSTLEIQRTEQGDSAMYLCASSLGTDGNTIYFGEGSWLTVV.

The rearrangement links TRBV6-1 to TRBJ2-2; D uncertain. This CDR3 spans 15 amino acids. Deletions cut 1 base from V and 5 bases from J, with 11 bases between. Germline V CDR1 and CDR2: MNHNS, SASEGT. Written as DNA, the CDR3 is TGTGCCAGCAGTGAAGAAGCAGGCTTTACCGGGGAGCTGTTTTTT. The encoded protein is CASSEEAGFTGELFF.

The chain carries TRBV6-5 and TRBJ2-7, with 12 nucleotides matching TRBD1. Germline CDR1 is MNHEY and CDR2 is SVGAGI. The V gene end was trimmed by 6 bases and the J gene end by 7 bases; junction bases not matched to a gene: 10. This CDR3 contains 15 residues. In nucleotides, the CDR3 is TGTGCCAGCAGCCTCCGGGGACAGGGGGCGGGGGAGCAGTACTTC. It yields the protein CASSLRGQGAGEQYF.

The chain employs TRBV7-6 and TRBJ2-1, with TRBD2 matching 7 bases. CDR3 length: 19 amino acids. Germline V CDR1 and CDR2: SGHVS, FNYEAQ. The ends lost 4 bases at V and 0 bases at J; junction bases unmatched: 15. The CDR3 coding sequence is TGTGCCAGCAGCTGGGGGGGTAGGAGGATCCAGAGCTCCTACAATGAGCAGTTCTTC. It codes for CASSWGGRRIQSSYNEQFF.

Comment on this clone: This sequence may be a read error, since a much larger clone differs from it by one base. The J gene is TRBJ2-1, the V gene TRBV14, with TRBD2 identical over 9 bases. The germline V gene encodes CDR1 SGHDN and CDR2 FVKESK. The junction had 1 base not matched to a gene; V was cut back by 4 bases and J by 0 bases. The length of the CDR3 is 15 residues. The CDR3 spells CASSPSGNSYNEQFF. The CDR3 nucleotides are TGTGCCAGCAGCCCTAGCGGGAACTCCTACAATGAGCAGTTCTTC. Full variable domain (remainder filled in from reference TRBV14 and TRBJ2-1): EAGVTQFPSHSVIEKGQTVTLRCDPISGHDNLYWYRRVMGKEIKFLLHFVKESKQDESGMPNNRFLAERTGGTYSTLKVQPAELEDSGVYFCASSPSGNSYNEQFFGPGTRLTVL.

This chain connects TRBV5-1 to TRBJ2-7; 10 bases map to TRBD1. The CDR3 has 16 amino acids. Trimming cost V 4 bases and J 3 bases; bases outside gene matches: 10. Germline V gene sequence: CDR1 SGHRS, CDR2 YFSETQ. In DNA, the CDR3 is TGCGCCAGCAGCGTAGCCGGGACAGGGGCTCTCTACGAGCAGTACTTC. Amino acid sequence: CASSVAGTGALYEQYF.

This clone was seen repeatedly, ten times or more. The chain combines TRBV11-2 with TRBJ2-7, with TRBD2 matching 7 bases. With 4 bases clipped from V and 2 bases from J, the junction kept 2 bases outside the gene matches. Looked up from germline, CDR1 is SGHAT and CDR2 is FQNNGV. CDR3 length equals 13 residues. CDR3 in amino acids: CASSSGLPYEQYF. DNA of the CDR3: TGTGCCAGCAGCTCGGGACTACCCTACGAGCAGTACTTC.

The chain uses TRBV9 and TRBJ2-3; D ambiguous. Trimming removed 0 bases at V and 6 bases at J, with 20 bases between. CDR3 length: 17 residues. CDR1 is SGDLS and CDR2 is YYNGEE in the germline V gene. CDR3 nucleotides: TGTGCCAGCAGCGTAGAGGTCAGGCTCGACCGCGCGGATACGCAGTATTTT. Translation: CASSVEVRLDRADTQYF.

The gene calls are TRBV14 and TRBJ2-1; unclear D gene. The CDR3 length is 15 residues. V lost 0 bases to trimming and J lost 3 bases, with 9 bases between them. In germline, CDR1 is SGHDN, CDR2 FVKESK. CDR3 DNA: TGTGCCAGCAGCCAAGATTTAGGCAGCTACAATGAGCAGTTCTTC. Its translation: CASSQDLGSYNEQFF.

V is TRBV5-6 and J is TRBJ2-7; 7 bases are a match to TRBD2. V dropped 0 bases and J dropped 3; count of bases not matched to a gene: 6. Germline CDR1 reads SGHDT; CDR2 reads YYEEEE. The CDR3 covers 15 residues. The CDR3 reads CASSLDAGVNYEQYF. Written as DNA, the CDR3 is TGTGCCAGCAGCTTGGACGCGGGAGTTAACTACGAGCAGTACTTC.

This clone was counted only a few times. The chain uses TRBV6-4 and TRBJ1-5; possible D gene TRBD1, 6 bases. V was shortened by 0 bases and J by 2 bases, with 8 bases between the two germline ends. Germline assignment: CDR1 MRHNA and CDR2 SNTAGT. The CDR3 sequence is 15 residues long. This chain's CDR3 is CASSDSSGGNQPQHF. The CDR3 DNA is TGTGCCAGCAGTGACTCGTCAGGGGGCAATCAGCCCCAGCATTTT.

The chain uses TRBV7-9 and TRBJ2-4; the D call may be TRBD1 or TRBD2 (7 bases each). CDR1 and CDR2 (germline): SEHNR, FQNEAQ (reference sequence). The V gene lost 5 bases and the J gene lost 0 bases, with 23 bases spanning the gap. This CDR3 is 19 amino acids long. CDR3 protein: CASSPEGAGAFLAKNIQYF. Here the CDR3 DNA reads TGTGCCAGCAGCCCAGAGGGGGCGGGAGCTTTTCTAGCCAAAAACATTCAGTACTTC.

This clone was counted a single time. The chain uses TRBV28 and TRBJ2-1, with TRBD2 matching 15 bases. This CDR3 is built from 21 residues. The germline CDR1 and CDR2 sequences are MDHEN and SYDVKM. The J segment lost 0 bases and the V segment lost 3 bases, leaving 12 bases of the junction unmatched. Written as DNA, the CDR3 is TGTGCCAGCAGTTTCGTGCTTGAGGGGGGACTAGCGGGAGGCTCCTACAATGAGCAGTTCTTC. This codes for CASSFVLEGGLAGGSYNEQFF.

V usage is TRBV4-3 and J usage is TRBJ2-3, with D maybe TRBD2 (5 bases). The CDR3 runs to 17 residues. V was shortened by 0 bases and J by 0 bases, with 13 bases between the two germline ends. Germline loops: CDR1 LGHNA, CDR2 YSLEER. CDR3 sequence: CASSQDISGISTDTQYF. CDR3 sequence (DNA): TGCGCCAGCAGCCAAGATATTTCGGGGATTAGCACAGATACGCAGTATTTT.

The V gene is TRBV5-1, the J gene TRBJ2-2, with TRBD2 matching over 11 bases. Germline V gene lookup returns CDR1 SGHRS and CDR2 YFSETQ. Trimming took 9 bases from V and 0 from J; bases not matched to a gene: 7. The CDR3 covers 16 residues. This CDR3 reads CATRPGLAANTGELFF. Written as DNA, the CDR3 is TGCGCCACCCGACCGGGACTAGCGGCGAACACCGGGGAGCTGTTTTTT. Looking up the rest from reference TRBV5-1 and TRBJ2-2 gives the full variable domain: KAGVTQTPRYLIKTRGQQVTLSCSPISGHRSVSWYQQTPGQGLQFLFEYFSETQRNKGNFPGRFSGRQFSNSRSEMNVSTLELGDSALYLCATRPGLAANTGELFFGEGSRLTVL.

V and J are TRBV27 and TRBJ2-7, with D maybe TRBD2 (6 bases). Germline V gene sequence: CDR1 MNHEY, CDR2 SMNVEV (reference sequence). Trimming left V 0 bases short and J 0 bases short, with 6 bases between. This CDR3 contains 14 residues. CDR3 sequence reads: CASSLSGSSYEQYF. The CDR3 DNA is TGTGCCAGCAGTTTATCCGGGAGCTCCTACGAGCAGTACTTC.

This chain uses TRBV11-2 with TRBJ1-1, with D perhaps matching TRBD1 (5 bases). Germline CDR1 and CDR2: SGHAT and FQNNGV. The CDR3 sequence is 15 residues long. The ends were cut back, 1 base at V and 4 bases at J, with 13 bases in the middle. CDR3 sequence: CASSLGLDGGTEAFF. For the CDR3, the DNA is TGTGCCAGCAGCTTAGGTTTGGACGGGGGCACTGAAGCTTTCTTT.

J is TRBJ2-5 and V is TRBV6-1; a weak D match, TRBD1 (6 bases). With 4 bases removed from V and 1 base from J, the gap between germline ends came to 16 bases. The CDR3 sequence is 16 residues long. CDR1 is MNHNS, CDR2 SASEGT, per germline. CDR3 sequence: CASSVGQLHGQETQYF. As DNA, the CDR3 is TGTGCCAGCAGTGTCGGACAGTTGCACGGCCAAGAGACCCAGTACTTC.

V gene TRBV20-1 combines with J gene TRBJ1-4; D gene uncertain. CDR1 and CDR2 (germline): DFQATT, SNEGSKA (reference sequence). With 4 bases removed from V and 8 bases from J, the gap between germline ends came to 8 bases. This CDR3 spans 11 amino acids. CDR3 sequence (DNA): TGCAGTGCTATCTCCGGAGAAAAACTGTTTTTT. It codes for CSAISGEKLFF.